The 10 T cell receptor beta chains presented below share a single source sample, sequenced in a study of cytomegalovirus exposure and HLA in healthy donors. Only in-frame clones appear in the TCRdb table, and some are missing; sequencing was by immunoSEQ multiplex PCR. The data contain fewer than 55,000 clones, roughly 93% of them singletons. Sequenced sample: PBMCs. The receptors stem from a man aged 18 to 29 in good health and CMV-seronegative.

The V and J genes are TRBV2 and TRBJ2-7, with 7 bases matching TRBD1. This CDR3 is built from 14 residues. V lost 4 bases, J lost 3 bases, and 6 bases stayed unmatched. Germline V lookup: CDR1 SNHLY, CDR2 FYNNEI. The CDR3 sequence: CASSGTGAFYEQYF. In DNA form, the CDR3 reads TGTGCCAGCAGTGGTACAGGGGCCTTCTACGAGCAGTACTTC.

The chain has TRBV9 and TRBJ2-1; 15 bases are shared with TRBD2. The CDR3 has 18 residues. Trimming took 3 bases from V and 1 from J; bases not matched to a gene: 5. Germline values: CDR1 SGDLS, CDR2 YYNGEE. DNA for the CDR3: TGTGCCAGCAGCGCGCCGGGACTAGCGGGAGGTTCCTACAATGAGCAGTTCTTC. Its translation: CASSAPGLAGGSYNEQFF.

The CDR3 loop is CAWSVHGTGGRFEQFF. CDR3 sequence (DNA): TGTGCCTGGAGTGTACACGGGACAGGGGGCAGGTTTGAGCAGTTCTTC. The chain carries TRBV30 and TRBJ2-1; 12 bases match TRBD1. The CDR3 is 16 residues long. The J segment lost 9 bases and the V segment lost 0 bases, leaving 9 bases of the junction unmatched. Germline-derived CDR1 and CDR2 are GTSNPN and SVGIG (reference sequence).

The gene calls are TRBV12-2 and TRBJ2-1; TRBD1 is the table's D call and was not checked against the DNA. TRBV12-2 corresponds to a pseudogene. The CDR3 has 12 residues. The CDR3 coding sequence is TGTGCAAGTCGACCGAGGGACAGAGAGCAGTTCTTC. Encoded protein: CASRPRDREQFF.

The V call is TRBV5-6, the J call TRBJ1-1; TRBD1 is a possible D gene (6 bases). The CDR3 is 14 residues long. Trimming took off 0 bases at V and 4 bases at J, with 10 bases between the two ends. Germline CDR1 and CDR2: SGHDT and YYEEEE. CDR3 nucleotides: TGTGCCAGCAGCTTGGAGGCAGGGGCCACTGAAGCTTTCTTT. It yields the protein CASSLEAGATEAFF.

The J gene is TRBJ2-1, the V gene TRBV5-1; 11 nucleotides line up with TRBD2. Germline loops: CDR1 SGHRS, CDR2 YFSETQ. The CDR3 has 16 residues. The V and J ends lost 4 bases and 2 bases, in that order; junction bases with no gene match: 5. DNA for the CDR3: TGCGCCAGCAGCCATGGGACTAGCGGAACCTACAATGAGCAGTTCTTC. Translating gives CASSHGTSGTYNEQFF.

The table lists this clone with a count of one. This rearrangement joins TRBV5-6 to TRBJ1-5; a possible D gene is TRBD1 (5 bases). Germline lookup yields CDR1 SGHDT and CDR2 YYEEEE. The CDR3 is 15 residues long. Trimming took off 0 bases at V and 3 bases at J, with 10 bases between the two ends. CDR3 protein: CASSLGRAANQPQHF. The CDR3 DNA sequence: TGTGCCAGCAGCTTGGGCAGGGCGGCCAATCAGCCCCAGCATTTT.

The chain combines TRBV11-3 with TRBJ2-1; TRBD2 might be the D (6 bases). This CDR3 contains 14 residues. Germline assignment: CDR1 SGHNT and CDR2 YENEEA. Between the trimmed V and J ends, which lost 3 bases and 9 bases, there was a span of 15 bases. CDR3 protein: CASSFATSGGEQFF. The CDR3, as DNA: TGTGCCAGCAGCTTCGCGACTAGTGGGGGTGAGCAGTTCTTC.

The genes are TRBV7-2 and TRBJ2-2; 11 nucleotides align to TRBD1. The germline gives CDR1 SGHTA, CDR2 FQGNSA. CDR3 length: 17 residues. V gave up 2 bases and J gave up 3 bases; unmatched junction bases: 5. CDR3 region: CASSLPDRGRDTGELFF. The CDR3, as DNA: TGTGCCAGCAGCTTACCGGACAGGGGGCGCGACACCGGGGAGCTGTTTTTT.

The rearrangement joins TRBV5-1 to TRBJ2-7; 7 nucleotides line up with TRBD1. The CDR3 runs 14 residues. V shed 0 bases, J shed 2 bases, and the junction held 2 bases outside the gene matches. Looked up from germline, CDR1 is SGHRS and CDR2 is YFSETQ. This chain's CDR3 is CASSLDRGTYEQYF. CDR3 nucleotides: TGCGCCAGCAGCTTGGACAGGGGAACCTACGAGCAGTACTTC.